The 17 T cell receptor beta chains given below trace back to one sample, sequenced in a study of early T cells in non-severe SARS-CoV-2 infection (dated by TCRdb to about 2021). The method was 5' RACE. TCRdb names NextSeq 500 as the instrument used. TCRdb reanalyzed the raw reads on its own, using fastp at Q25 for trimming and MiXCR for clone calling, and kept in-frame beta chains. Each entry merges the rows of one CDR3 protein and shows their most common DNA and genes. Across this sample there are almost 85,000 distinct CDR3 sequences, with about an eighth seen only once. The top ten clones comprise over 2% of the sample. The sequenced sample consisted of whole blood. The source of these receptors is an adult who was a healthcare worker with PCR-confirmed SARS-CoV-2 infection or an uninfected control (not recorded which).

The chain has TRBV30 and TRBJ1-1; TRBD1 might be the D (6 bases). The CDR3 contains 13 residues. V was cut by 0 bases and J by 7 bases, with 12 bases left in between. Germline loops: CDR1 GTSNPN, CDR2 SVGIG (reference sequence). The CDR3 is CAWSVRQGFEAFF. The CDR3 DNA follows: TGTGCCTGGAGTGTCCGTCAGGGGTTTGAAGCTTTCTTT.

The table lists this clonotype with many counts. The V and J genes are TRBV19 and TRBJ2-6; 12 bases fit TRBD1. Unmatched junction bases numbered 2, after V lost 5 bases and J lost 0 bases. The CDR3 has 17 amino acids. CDR1 is LNHDA, CDR2 SQIVND, per germline (reference sequence). The CDR3 DNA sequence: TGTGCCAGTAGTCGGGACAGGGGGCTCTCTGGGGCCAACGTCCTGACTTTC. Amino acid sequence: CASSRDRGLSGANVLTF.

Many counts were recorded for this clonotype. The chain has TRBV28 and TRBJ2-7; D is possibly TRBD1 or TRBD2 (5 bases each). Deletions cut 7 bases from V and 5 bases from J, with 12 bases between. CDR1 is MDHEN, CDR2 SYDVKM, per germline. The CDR3 has 12 amino acids. CDR3 region: CASTPGPNEQYF. Written as DNA, the CDR3 is TGTGCCAGCACCCCGGGACCGAACGAGCAGTACTTC.

J is TRBJ2-1 and V is TRBV7-9; the D is unclear. CDR3 length equals 15 residues. Trimming pared 5 bases from V and 0 bases from J, leaving 11 bases between. The germline V gene encodes CDR1 SEHNR and CDR2 FQNEAQ (reference sequence). CDR3 DNA sequence: TGTGCCAGCAGCCTAGACCCGATCTCCTACAATGAGCAGTTCTTC. Translated: CASSLDPISYNEQFF.

A few counts support this clonotype. A junction boundary mismatches the germline segment, possibly from a read error. The V gene is TRBV6-2 or TRBV6-3, the J gene TRBJ2-2, with TRBD2 as a possible D gene (5 bases). Per the germline V gene, CDR1 is MNHEY and CDR2 is SVGEGT. The CDR3 runs to 17 residues. The CDR3 loop reads CASSGIRNFLGSGERFF. The CDR3, as DNA: TGTGCCAGCAGTGGGATACGGAACTTTCTAGGGTCCGGGGAGCGGTTTTTT.

This clonotype has only a few counts. This chain's CDR3 is CASSDRPREQYF. Written as DNA, the CDR3 is TGTGCCAGCAGTGACAGACCGAGGGAGCAGTACTTC. The chain employs TRBV2 and TRBJ2-7, with D unclear. CDR1 SNHLY and CDR2 FYNNEI come from the germline V gene. Trimming removed 3 bases at V and 7 bases at J, with 10 bases between. This CDR3 comprises 12 residues.

The V gene is TRBV5-4, the J gene TRBJ1-2; perhaps TRBD1 as D (6 bases). Germline V gives CDR1 SGHNT, CDR2 YYREEE (reference sequence). V was pared by 3 bases and J by 3 bases, with 12 bases between. This CDR3 comprises 14 residues. CDR3 in DNA: TGTGCCAGCAGCTCGGACAGCGACTACTATGGCTACACCTTC. It codes for CASSSDSDYYGYTF.

This chain connects TRBV7-6 to TRBJ2-7, with 8 bases matching TRBD1. There are 14 residues in the CDR3. Per germline, CDR1 SGHVS and CDR2 FNYEAQ. J was trimmed by 3 bases and V by 2 bases; bases with no gene match: 3. The CDR3: CASSLMGQDYEQYF. The CDR3 DNA sequence: TGTGCCAGCAGCTTAATGGGACAGGACTACGAGCAGTACTTC.

V usage is TRBV30 and J usage is TRBJ2-7; unclear D gene. Germline values: CDR1 GTSNPN, CDR2 SVGIG (reference sequence). The CDR3 runs 13 residues. V lost 0 bases and J lost 2, with 8 bases in between. The CDR3 loop reads CAWSVENPYEQYF. CDR3 nucleotides: TGTGCCTGGAGTGTGGAAAACCCCTACGAGCAGTACTTC.

The sample holds a few counts of this clonotype. V is TRBV7-9 and J is TRBJ2-1; unclear D gene. This CDR3 contains 11 residues. CDR1 is SEHNR and CDR2 is FQNEAQ in the germline V gene (reference sequence). Deletions cut 5 bases from V and 11 bases from J, with 10 bases between. The CDR3 protein is CASSIGPKQFF. The DNA for the CDR3 is TGTGCCAGCAGCATCGGTCCTAAGCAGTTCTTC.

At least ten counts were recorded for this clonotype. The J gene is TRBJ2-2, the V gene TRBV5-1; 7 bases agree with TRBD2. The CDR3 contains 15 residues. The V gene end was trimmed by 4 bases and the J gene end by 0 bases; junction bases not matched to a gene: 3. Germline assignment: CDR1 SGHRS and CDR2 YFSETQ. For the CDR3, the DNA is TGCGCCAGCAGCCCGGGACTAACGAACACCGGGGAGCTGTTTTTT. Its translation is CASSPGLTNTGELFF.

This clonotype was seen at least ten times. V gene TRBV28 combines with J gene TRBJ1-1, with D tentatively TRBD1 (5 bases). V was clipped by 4 bases and J by 1 base, with 13 bases between them. This CDR3 is 15 amino acids long. The germline V gene has CDR1 MDHEN and CDR2 SYDVKM. CDR3 loop: CASSSPGTANTEAFF. The CDR3 bases are TGTGCCAGCAGTTCCCCTGGGACCGCGAACACTGAAGCTTTCTTT.

The rearrangement uses TRBV5-1 and TRBJ1-1; D gene uncertain. CDR1 SGHRS and CDR2 YFSETQ come from the germline V gene. CDR3 length: 14 amino acids. With 7 bases removed from V and 1 base from J, the gap between germline ends came to 14 bases. The CDR3 bases are TGCGCCAGCTTCGGCGGACCTACGAACACTGAAGCTTTCTTT. Translated, it gives CASFGGPTNTEAFF. Full variable domain (rest looked up from reference TRBV5-1 and TRBJ1-1): KAGVTQTPRYLIKTRGQQVTLSCSPISGHRSVSWYQQTPGQGLQFLFEYFSETQRNKGNFPGRFSGRQFSNSRSEMNVSTLELGDSALYLCASFGGPTNTEAFFGQGTRLTVV.

This clonotype appeared a few times. This chain uses TRBV4-1 with TRBJ1-2; D is uncertain. The CDR3 has 15 residues. CDR1 is MGHRA, CDR2 YSYEKL, per germline. V gave up 7 bases and J gave up 5 bases, with 20 bases separating them. CDR3 nucleotide sequence: TGCGCCAGCACCGAAACACCATACAGCGAATATGGCTACACCTTC. Amino acid sequence: CASTETPYSEYGYTF.

In this sample, this clonotype turned up many times. The genes are TRBV7-9 and TRBJ2-7; no firm D call. The V gene lost 3 bases and the J gene lost 1 base, with 16 bases spanning the gap. Germline V gene sequence: CDR1 SEHNR, CDR2 FQNEAQ (reference sequence). The CDR3 extends over 16 amino acids. The CDR3 coding sequence is TGTGCCAGCAGCTTGGGTCGGGCGGTAAATTCCTACGAGCAGTACTTC. Translated, it gives CASSLGRAVNSYEQYF.

There are a few counts of this clonotype. The chain uses TRBV28 and TRBJ2-7; weak D call: TRBD1 (6 bases). CDR1 is MDHEN, CDR2 SYDVKM, per germline. V gave up 8 bases and J gave up 4 bases, with 12 bases separating them. The CDR3 extends over 12 amino acids. DNA of the CDR3: TGTGCCAGCGGGGACATGGGATACGAGCAGTACTTC. It is translated as CASGDMGYEQYF.

The table lists this clonotype with many counts. V is TRBV7-6 and J is TRBJ2-1; TRBD1 matches at 11 bases. Germline V CDR1 and CDR2: SGHVS, FNYEAQ. Unmatched junction bases numbered 6, after V lost 2 bases and J lost 6 bases. The CDR3 contains 16 residues. CDR3 DNA: TGTGCCAGCAGCTTAACCGGACAGGGGGCGATCAATGAGCAGTTCTTC. Protein product: CASSLTGQGAINEQFF.